The rows below give T cell receptor beta chains drawn from one sample of a study of CD8 T cells in ankylosing spondylitis. MiXCR was run by TCRdb on the 5' RACE reads, yielding one entry per CDR3 protein. The table includes 500,000 to 550,000 distinct CDR3 sequences, 10% to 15% detected once. The sample consisted of blood, either unsorted or a sorted T cell fraction (not recorded which). These receptors were obtained from a male donor with ankylosing spondylitis. Both conserved end residues are part of each CDR3. Each record gives: J gene, clone size, D gene, V gene, CDR3 protein, CDR3 DNA. The D gene is left open where the match is weak. Clone size is stated in some rows and not others, as once, few, many or a class when expanded.

j_call: TRBJ1-5
clone_size: few
d_call: TRBD1
v_call: TRBV12-3/TRBV12-4
cdr3_aa: CASTEQGAGNQPQHF
cdr3_nt: TGTGCCAGCACCGAACAGGGGGCCGGCAATCAGCCCCAGCATTTT

j_call: TRBJ2-5
clone_size: -
d_call: TRBD1
v_call: TRBV24-1
cdr3_aa: CATSDLKGAETQYF
cdr3_nt: TGTGCCACCAGTGATTTGAAGGGGGCGGAGACCCAGTACTTC

j_call: TRBJ2-2
clone_size: -
d_call: TRBD1
v_call: TRBV14
cdr3_aa: CASSQTGSWTGELFF
cdr3_nt: TGTGCCAGCAGCCAGACAGGGTCTTGGACCGGGGAGCTGTTTTTT

j_call: TRBJ1-1
clone_size: -
d_call: -
v_call: TRBV5-1
cdr3_aa: CASSPELSYPFANTEAFF
cdr3_nt: TGCGCCAGCAGCCCTGAGCTTTCTTATCCGTTCGCGAACACTGAAGCTTTCTTT

j_call: TRBJ1-6
clone_size: many
d_call: TRBD1
v_call: TRBV4-1
cdr3_aa: CASSQDPTGDYSPLHF
cdr3_nt: TGCGCCAGCAGCCAAGATCCTACAGGGGATTATTCACCCCTCCACTTT

j_call: TRBJ2-2
clone_size: -
d_call: -
v_call: TRBV12-3/TRBV12-4
cdr3_aa: CASSLLQGATGELFF
cdr3_nt: TGTGCCAGCAGTTTATTACAGGGAGCCACCGGGGAGCTGTTTTTT

j_call: TRBJ2-2
clone_size: few
d_call: -
v_call: TRBV18
cdr3_aa: CASSPWSVANTGELFF
cdr3_nt: TGTGCCAGCTCACCATGGTCCGTCGCGAACACCGGGGAGCTGTTTTTT

j_call: TRBJ2-6
clone_size: -
d_call: -
v_call: TRBV19
cdr3_aa: CASSMAAGSGANVLTF
cdr3_nt: TGTGCCAGTAGTATGGCCGCCGGCTCTGGGGCCAACGTCCTGACTTTC

j_call: TRBJ1-2
clone_size: -
d_call: TRBD1
v_call: TRBV29-1
cdr3_aa: CSLDRVYGYTF
cdr3_nt: TGCAGCCTGGACAGGGTCTATGGCTACACCTTC

j_call: TRBJ2-1
clone_size: many
d_call: -
v_call: TRBV4-1
cdr3_aa: CASSQLPRVPYNEQFF
cdr3_nt: TGCGCCAGCAGCCAGCTCCCAAGGGTCCCGTACAATGAGCAGTTCTTC

j_call: TRBJ2-2
clone_size: few
d_call: TRBD2
v_call: TRBV20-1
cdr3_aa: CSARAGGRTGELFF
cdr3_nt: TGCAGTGCTAGAGCGGGAGGACGCACCGGGGAGCTGTTTTTT

j_call: TRBJ1-6
clone_size: few
d_call: -
v_call: TRBV27
cdr3_aa: CASSYNYNSPLHF
cdr3_nt: TGTGCCAGCAGTTACAACTATAATTCACCCCTCCACTTT

j_call: TRBJ2-6
clone_size: few
d_call: -
v_call: TRBV3-1
cdr3_aa: CASSRGSPDSGANVLTF
cdr3_nt: TGTGCCAGCAGCCGGGGAAGCCCGGACTCTGGGGCCAACGTCCTGACTTTC

j_call: TRBJ2-4
clone_size: few
d_call: TRBD1
v_call: TRBV20-1
cdr3_aa: CSARTIRDRRDIQYF
cdr3_nt: TGCAGTGCTAGAACGATCCGGGACAGGCGGGACATTCAGTACTTC

j_call: TRBJ2-2
clone_size: few
d_call: TRBD2
v_call: TRBV5-1
cdr3_aa: CASSLAPSGTNTGELFF
cdr3_nt: TGCGCCAGCAGCTTGGCCCCTAGCGGGACGAACACCGGGGAGCTGTTTTTT

j_call: TRBJ2-1
clone_size: -
d_call: TRBD1
v_call: TRBV12-5
cdr3_aa: CASGLVLGQGIHEQFF
cdr3_nt: TGTGCTAGTGGTTTGGTACTGGGACAGGGTATCCATGAGCAGTTCTTC

j_call: TRBJ2-7
clone_size: -
d_call: -
v_call: TRBV20-1
cdr3_aa: CSASPGLLYEQYF
cdr3_nt: TGCAGTGCTAGCCCGGGACTTCTGTACGAGCAGTACTTC

j_call: TRBJ1-2
clone_size: -
d_call: -
v_call: TRBV10-3
cdr3_aa: CAITRQWANYGYTF
cdr3_nt: TGTGCCATCACTAGACAGTGGGCTAACTATGGCTACACCTTC

j_call: TRBJ1-2
clone_size: -
d_call: -
v_call: TRBV7-9
cdr3_aa: CASSPGVLNYGYTF
cdr3_nt: TGTGCCAGCAGCCCAGGGGTTCTTAACTATGGCTACACCTTC

j_call: TRBJ2-1
clone_size: many
d_call: TRBD2
v_call: TRBV5-1
cdr3_aa: CASSLGLAGRSYNEQFF
cdr3_nt: TGCGCCAGCAGCTTGGGCCTAGCGGGACGATCCTACAATGAGCAGTTCTTC

j_call: TRBJ2-1
clone_size: few
d_call: -
v_call: TRBV7-9
cdr3_aa: CASSSVSHEQFF
cdr3_nt: TGTGCCAGCAGCTCCGTAAGTCACGAGCAGTTCTTC

j_call: TRBJ2-5
clone_size: -
d_call: TRBD1
v_call: TRBV5-1
cdr3_aa: CASSPRVTGLQETQYF
cdr3_nt: TGCGCCAGCAGTCCCAGGGTGACAGGGCTACAAGAGACCCAGTACTTC

j_call: TRBJ2-2
clone_size: -
d_call: -
v_call: TRBV7-2
cdr3_aa: CASSLKGELFF
cdr3_nt: TGTGCCAGCAGCTTAAAAGGGGAGCTGTTTTTT

j_call: TRBJ1-1
clone_size: few
d_call: -
v_call: TRBV18
cdr3_aa: CASSFRVSLNTEAFF
cdr3_nt: TGTGCCAGCTCTTTCAGGGTGTCCTTGAACACTGAAGCTTTCTTT

j_call: TRBJ2-1
clone_size: -
d_call: -
v_call: TRBV27
cdr3_aa: CASAYEGSEYSYNEQFF
cdr3_nt: TGTGCCAGCGCCTATGAGGGTAGCGAGTATTCCTACAATGAGCAGTTCTTC